This T cell receptor (beta chain) is drawn from a study of PD-1 blockade in classical Hodgkin lymphoma. Regarding time point: newly diagnosed, previously untreated cHL patient sample. The authors purified CD4+ T cells from thawed PBMCs by magnetic negative selection. It was PBMCs in newly diagnosed, untreated classical Hodgkin lymphoma that served as comparison. General study points: TCR diversity at baseline was reported to be reduced in newly diagnosed patients relative to healthy donors. Underlying causes for the observed repertoire differences were not defined, possibly disease activity or prior therapy.

Method: immunoSEQ multiplex PCR; TCRdb's copy keeps in-frame clones and lacks some. In the table there are fewer than 20,000 clones, 92% of which are singletons. With regard to this clone: Its target is not known.

CDR1 MNHEY and CDR2 SVGAGI come from the germline V gene. The germline V and J ends were trimmed by 0 bases and 1 base, with 10 bases remaining between them. The CDR3 length is 15 residues. The chain couples TRBV6-5 to TRBJ2-7; TRBD2 might be the D (6 bases). The source material was CD4+ T cells from blood. The TCR comes from a human donor with classical Hodgkin lymphoma. The chain's CDR3 is CASSYSGGLSYEQYF. The CDR3, as DNA: TGTGCCAGCAGTTACTCGGGGGGTCTGTCCTACGAGCAGTACTTC.